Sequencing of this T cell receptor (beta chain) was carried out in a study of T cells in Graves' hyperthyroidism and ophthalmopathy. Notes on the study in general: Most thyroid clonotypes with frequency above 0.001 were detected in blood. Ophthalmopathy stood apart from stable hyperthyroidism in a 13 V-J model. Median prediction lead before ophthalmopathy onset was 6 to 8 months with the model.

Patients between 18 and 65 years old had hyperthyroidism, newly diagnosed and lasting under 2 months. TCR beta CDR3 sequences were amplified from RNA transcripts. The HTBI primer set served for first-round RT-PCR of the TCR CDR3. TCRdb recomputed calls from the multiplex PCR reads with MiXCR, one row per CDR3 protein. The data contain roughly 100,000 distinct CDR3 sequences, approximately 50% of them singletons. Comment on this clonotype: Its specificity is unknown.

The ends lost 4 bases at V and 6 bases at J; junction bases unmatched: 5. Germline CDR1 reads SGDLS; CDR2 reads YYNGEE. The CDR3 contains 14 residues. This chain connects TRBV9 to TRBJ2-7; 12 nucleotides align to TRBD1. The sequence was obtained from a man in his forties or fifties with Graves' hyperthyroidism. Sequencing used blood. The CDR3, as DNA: TGTGCCAGCAGCCAAAGGGACAGGGGGCCCGAGCAGTACTTC. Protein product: CASSQRDRGPEQYF. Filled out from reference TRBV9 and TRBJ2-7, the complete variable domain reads DSGVTQTPKHLITATGQRVTLRCSPRSGDLSVYWYQQSLDQGLQFLIQYYNGEERAKGNILERFSAQQFPDLHSELNLSSLELGDSALYFCASSQRDRGPEQYFGPGTRLTVT.